The sample holds many counts of the clone carrying this TCR beta chain. The target antigen is unknown. The sample belongs to a study of T cells after yellow fever vaccination. Germline V gives CDR1 LGHDT, CDR2 YNNKEL (reference sequence). V lost 1 base and J lost 4, with 4 bases in between. The CDR3 loop spans 12 amino acids. Conversion of TCR transcripts into cDNA relied on 5'RACE template switching, which added a universal primer site and UMIs. TCRdb re-derived calls from the 5' RACE reads in MiXCR, one entry per CDR3 protein. Of 250,000 to 350,000 distinct CDR3 sequences detected, 7.5% to 9.5% appear once; the ten largest clones hold about 3.7%. Study results and limitations: Reappearance after the booster was seen for most primary-vaccination clones, at roughly 96% CD4 and 75% to 90% CD8. Abundant clonotypes from the bulk population could have been carried over as contaminants into FACS-sorted repertoires.

The rearrangement uses TRBV3-1 and TRBJ2-5, with D unclear. Sequenced material: CD4+ T cells sorted from PBMCs, taken 5 days after the yellow fever booster vaccination. This receptor was taken from a man aged 18-30 years who received the YFV17D yellow fever vaccine. The CDR3 region is CASSQARETQYF. CDR3 bases: TGTGCCAGCAGCCAAGCGAGAGAGACCCAGTACTTC.